This T cell receptor (beta chain) was sequenced in a study of T cell responses to AZD1222 COVID-19 vaccine. Study-wide findings and caveats: White British donors predominated, females outnumbered males, and clonal diversity was possibly underestimated.

Sequencing was performed with immunoSEQ multiplex PCR; in TCRdb, only in-frame clones are kept and a portion is missing. The sample includes about 150,000 clones, 85% to 90% of them seen just once. The CDR3 is 11 amino acids. Germline lookup yields CDR1 SGHAT and CDR2 FQNNGV. V shed 8 bases and J shed 3 bases, with 4 bases lying between them. For this clone: What it binds is not known.

This chain connects TRBV11-2 to TRBJ2-2; D uncertain. The material was peripheral blood, obtained on day 0 of MenACWY control vaccination. This TCR was recovered from an adult in good health. CDR3 nucleotides: TGTGCCAGCGGGCACACCGGGGAGCTGTTTTTT. Its protein product is CASGHTGELFF.